One and the same sample provided the 27 T cell receptor beta chains below, sequenced in a study of neurological immune-mediated disorders. TCRdb reanalysed the 5' RACE reads using MiXCR and keeps one entry per CDR3 protein. Of about 82,000 distinct CDR3 sequences detected, approximately 2.4% appear once; the ten largest clones hold about 1%. Sequencing input: PBMCs. The receptor set was obtained from a woman aged 25 to 39 with multiple sclerosis.

This clonotype appeared many times. The CDR3 DNA sequence: TGTGCCAGCAGCTTAGTGGAGCAAGAGACCCAGTACTTC. It specifies CASSLVEQETQYF. The J gene is TRBJ2-5, the V gene TRBV7-2; D not resolved. The V and J ends lost 1 base and 2 bases respectively, with 5 bases between them. CDR3 size: 13 residues. Germline CDR1 reads SGHTA; CDR2 reads FQGNSA.

This clonotype has at least ten counts. This rearrangement joins TRBV5-1 to TRBJ2-4; D is undetermined. Deletions cut 0 bases from V and 7 bases from J, with 5 bases between. This CDR3 is built from 12 residues. The germline gives CDR1 SGHRS, CDR2 YFSETQ. In DNA, the CDR3 is TGCGCCAGCAGCTTGGACGACAACATTCAGTACTTC. It encodes CASSLDDNIQYF.

This clonotype was seen ten or more times. The chain is built from TRBV15 and TRBJ2-3; D gene uncertain. The length of the CDR3 is 17 residues. CDR1 and CDR2 (germline): LNHNV, YYDKDF (reference sequence). V lost 0 bases and J 0 bases, leaving 13 bases between the germline ends. CDR3: CATSRDRFISSTDTQYF. The CDR3 nucleotides are TGTGCCACCAGCAGAGATAGATTTATCTCTAGCACAGATACGCAGTATTTT.

At least ten counts were recorded for this clonotype. J is TRBJ1-1 and V is TRBV5-6; D is ambiguous. Looked up from germline, CDR1 is SGHDT and CDR2 is YYEEEE. The CDR3 contains 12 residues. Trimming cost V 4 bases and J 4 bases, with 8 bases left between them. CDR3 DNA sequence: TGTGCCAGCAGCAGGGTCCTCACTGAAGCTTTCTTT. Translating gives CASSRVLTEAFF. Full variable domain (remainder filled in from reference TRBV5-6 and TRBJ1-1): DAGVTQSPTHLIKTRGQQVTLRCSPKSGHDTVSWYQQALGQGPQFIFQYYEEEERQRGNFPDRFSGHQFPNYSSELNVNALLLGDSALYLCASSRVLTEAFFGQGTRLTVV.

This clonotype was detected a few times. The chain has TRBV11-3 and TRBJ2-1; 15 nucleotides match TRBD2. This CDR3 region has 16 residues. V gave up 4 bases and J gave up 12 bases; unmatched junction bases: 10. CDR1 SGHNT and CDR2 YENEEA come from the germline V gene. The CDR3 loop reads CASSSRTSGRASGQFF. DNA for the CDR3: TGTGCCAGCAGCTCCAGGACTAGCGGGAGGGCCTCGGGGCAGTTCTTC.

This clonotype was picked up many times. V is TRBV3-1 and J is TRBJ2-1, with TRBD2 as a possible D gene (6 bases). V gave up 2 bases and J gave up 2 bases, with 10 bases separating them. The CDR3 totals 15 residues. Germline V gene data show CDR1 as LGHDT and CDR2 as YNNKEL (reference sequence). CDR3 region: CASSQSASAYNEQFF. CDR3 DNA sequence: TGTGCCAGCAGCCAATCCGCTAGCGCCTACAATGAGCAGTTCTTC.

In this sample, this clonotype turned up many times. The CDR3 loop is CASSLVTSGGGSYNEQFF. The CDR3 DNA reads TGCGCCAGCAGCTTGGTGACTAGCGGAGGAGGCTCCTACAATGAGCAGTTCTTC. J is TRBJ2-1 and V is TRBV5-1, with TRBD2 matching 9 bases. Germline assignment: CDR1 SGHRS and CDR2 YFSETQ. This CDR3 has 18 residues. J gave up 0 bases and V 0 bases, and 7 bases lay outside the gene matches.

This clonotype was counted at least ten times. V gene TRBV12-3 or TRBV12-4 combines with J gene TRBJ1-4; D not certain. V lost 3 bases and J lost 5, with 4 bases in between. This CDR3 spans 12 amino acids. CDR3 protein: CASSFRNEKLFF. The CDR3 DNA follows: TGTGCCAGCAGTTTCAGAAATGAAAAACTGTTTTTT.

This clonotype was picked up many times. The genes are TRBV20-1 and TRBJ2-3, with TRBD2 as a possible D gene (5 bases). Germline assignment: CDR1 DFQATT and CDR2 SNEGSKA (reference sequence). This CDR3 comprises 13 residues. This chain's CDR3 is CSLWETSTDTQYF. CDR3 DNA: TGCAGCCTTTGGGAGACTAGCACAGATACGCAGTATTTT.

This clonotype was observed many times. J is TRBJ1-4 and V is TRBV7-2; possibly TRBD1 for D (6 bases). Germline V CDR1 and CDR2: SGHTA, FQGNSA. Trimming removed 5 bases from V and 4 bases from J, with 14 bases in between. There are 15 residues in the CDR3. CDR3 in amino acids: CASSLVTGRNEKLFF. CDR3 DNA: TGTGCCAGCAGCCTCGTGACAGGCCGTAATGAAAAACTGTTTTTT. The full variable domain, with the rest looked up from reference TRBV7-2 and TRBJ1-4, is GAGVSQSPSNKVTEKGKDVELRCDPISGHTALYWYRQSLGQGLEFLIYFQGNSAPDKSGLPSDRFSAERTGGSVSTLTIQRTQQEDSAVYLCASSLVTGRNEKLFFGSGTQLSVL.

Ten or more counts support this clonotype. The rearrangement joins TRBV20-1 to TRBJ2-1, with D perhaps matching TRBD2 (5 bases). This CDR3 has 11 residues. V was shortened by 6 bases and J by 10 bases, with 13 bases between the two germline ends. Germline lookup yields CDR1 DFQATT and CDR2 SNEGSKA (reference sequence). CDR3 loop: CSALALEEQFF. For the CDR3, the DNA is TGCAGTGCGCTAGCACTAGAAGAGCAGTTCTTC.

The chain is built from TRBV5-3 and TRBJ2-3; the match to TRBD2 covers 9 bases. TRBV5-3 is reported as an ORF; its role is uncertain. This CDR3 is built from 17 residues. The V gene end was trimmed by 0 bases and the J gene end by 8 bases; junction bases not matched to a gene: 13. The CDR3 nucleotides read TGTGCCAGAAGCTTGGCTTTTTGCGGGAGGGACTCGTGTACGCAGTATTTT. Its translation is CARSLAFCGRDSCTQYF.

This clonotype came up many times. The V and J genes are TRBV5-1 and TRBJ1-2, with TRBD1 identical over 11 bases. The CDR3 consists of 13 residues. Trimming cost V 4 bases and J 6 bases; bases outside gene matches: 2. Germline V gene lookup returns CDR1 SGHRS and CDR2 YFSETQ. In DNA form, the CDR3 reads TGCGCCAGCAGCAGGACAGGGGGCCATGGCTACACCTTC. Translated: CASSRTGGHGYTF.

This clonotype has ten or more counts. The gene calls are TRBV12-3 or TRBV12-4 and TRBJ2-3; 9 nucleotides align to TRBD1. V was clipped by 6 bases and J by 4 bases; unmatched bases: 8. The CDR3 runs 15 residues. CDR3 protein: CASRPGQGGADTQYF. As DNA, the CDR3 is TGTGCCAGCAGGCCGGGACAGGGAGGAGCAGATACGCAGTATTTT.

In this sample, this clonotype turned up many times. The chain combines TRBV20-1 with TRBJ2-3; 8 bases fit TRBD2. Germline CDR1 DFQATT, CDR2 SNEGSKA (reference sequence). V dropped 2 bases and J dropped 3; count of bases not matched to a gene: 4. The CDR3 has 14 amino acids. The CDR3: CSARLAGFTDTQYF. DNA of the CDR3: TGCAGTGCTAGACTAGCGGGCTTTACAGATACGCAGTATTTT.

This clonotype came up many times. The chain joins TRBV27 to TRBJ2-7; 7 nucleotides match TRBD1. Germline lookup yields CDR1 MNHEY and CDR2 SMNVEV (reference sequence). J was trimmed by 2 bases and V by 8 bases; bases with no gene match: 6. The CDR3 has 13 residues. The chain's CDR3 is CASAWTGAYEQYF. DNA for the CDR3: TGTGCCAGCGCCTGGACAGGAGCCTACGAGCAGTACTTC.

This clonotype was seen at least ten times. V is TRBV3-1 and J is TRBJ2-3; D tentatively fits TRBD1 or TRBD2 (5 bases each). From germline, CDR1 is LGHDT and CDR2 YNNKEL (reference sequence). CDR3 length equals 15 residues. V was cut by 4 bases and J by 3 bases, with 14 bases left in between. The CDR3 coding sequence is TGTGCCAGCAGCCCCGGGGCAGGACGAACAGATACGCAGTATTTT. Translating gives CASSPGAGRTDTQYF.

This clonotype was detected ten times or more. The rearrangement uses TRBV5-1 and TRBJ1-6; D not certain. Per germline, CDR1 SGHRS and CDR2 YFSETQ. The CDR3 runs 16 residues. V lost 0 bases to trimming and J lost 10 bases, with 17 bases between them. Here the CDR3 DNA reads TGCGCCAGCAGCTTGGCCGAGGGCACGCAAGGATCACCCCTCCACTTT. It is translated as CASSLAEGTQGSPLHF.

In this sample, this clonotype turned up many times. The chain couples TRBV7-9 to TRBJ2-1; maybe TRBD2 (5 bases). V lost 4 bases, J lost 7 bases, and 20 bases lay in between. The germline V gene has CDR1 SEHNR and CDR2 FQNEAQ (reference sequence). The CDR3 has 16 amino acids. CDR3 nucleotides: TGTGCCAGCAGCTCTAGTAATTCGGCTAGCCTAAATGAGCAGTTCTTC. Translating gives CASSSSNSASLNEQFF. Variable domain in full (rest from reference TRBV7-9 and TRBJ2-1): DTGVSQNPRHKITKRGQNVTFRCDPISEHNRLYWYRQTLGQGPEFLTYFQNEAQLEKSRLLSDRFSAERPKGSFSTLEIQRTEQGDSAMYLCASSSSNSASLNEQFFGPGTRLTVL.

This clonotype has a count of ten or more. The chain has TRBV20-1 and TRBJ2-1, with 13 bases that match TRBD2. The junction had 13 bases not matched to a gene; V was cut back by 0 bases and J by 5 bases. The CDR3 totals 19 residues. Germline loops: CDR1 DFQATT, CDR2 SNEGSKA (reference sequence). CDR3 region: CSARDGGLAGTASHNEQFF. CDR3 bases: TGCAGTGCTAGAGATGGGGGACTAGCGGGAACTGCTTCTCACAATGAGCAGTTCTTC.

This clonotype was detected ten times or more. The chain is built from TRBV28 and TRBJ2-2; 7 positions agree with TRBD1. Germline V gene lookup returns CDR1 MDHEN and CDR2 SYDVKM. Germline trimming cut 6 bases from V and 3 bases from J; bases unmatched to any gene: 4. The CDR3 is 14 residues long. The CDR3 bases are TGTGCCAGCAGGGAGACAGGGTACACCGGGGAGCTGTTTTTT. Protein: CASRETGYTGELFF.

This clonotype was recorded many times. The V call is TRBV29-1, the J call TRBJ2-6; D ambiguous. This CDR3 has 16 amino acids. Per the germline V gene, CDR1 is SQVTM and CDR2 is ANQGSEA. The V gene lost 4 bases and the J gene lost 0 bases, with 13 bases spanning the gap. This CDR3 is CSVAVGAISGANVLTF. In DNA form, the CDR3 reads TGCAGCGTTGCGGTGGGTGCGATCTCTGGGGCCAACGTCCTGACTTTC. Full variable domain (remainder filled in from reference TRBV29-1 and TRBJ2-6): SAVISQKPSRDICQRGTSLTIQCQVDSQVTMMFWYRQQPGQSLTLIATANQGSEATYESGFVIDKFPISRPNLTFSTLTVSNMSPEDSSIYLCSVAVGAISGANVLTFGAGSRLTVL.

This clonotype was seen at least ten times. The V gene is TRBV5-1, the J gene TRBJ2-1; D unclear. CDR1 SGHRS and CDR2 YFSETQ come from the germline V gene. The ends were cut back, 2 bases at V and 6 bases at J, with 6 bases in the middle. The CDR3 is made up of 12 amino acids. CDR3 sequence (DNA): TGCGCCAGCAGCTTTTTAGTCAATGAGCAGTTCTTC. Translated: CASSFLVNEQFF.

This clonotype was detected ten times or more. This sequence joins TRBV10-3 and TRBJ2-7, with D possibly being TRBD2 (5 bases). This CDR3 contains 13 residues. Germline V CDR1 and CDR2: ENHRY, SYGVKD. Trimming took 6 bases from V and 5 from J, leaving 14 bases between them. The CDR3 DNA is TGTGCCATCAGCTGGAGCGAGAGGGACGAGCAGTACTTC. Its translation is CAISWSERDEQYF.

There are many counts of this clonotype. The chain uses TRBV12-3 or TRBV12-4 and TRBJ2-7; D possibly matches TRBD1 or TRBD2 (5 bases each). The CDR3 totals 15 residues. Trimming removed 4 bases from V and 1 base from J, with 14 bases in between. The CDR3 bases are TGTGCCAGCAGTTCCGCCGGGACCGCTTCCTACGAGCAGTACTTC. Its protein product is CASSSAGTASYEQYF.

This clonotype was seen ten or more times. The rearrangement joins TRBV10-3 to TRBJ2-7, with 7 bases aligning to TRBD2. Looked up from germline, CDR1 is ENHRY and CDR2 is SYGVKD. J lost 2 bases, V lost 4 bases, and 5 bases had no gene match. CDR3 length: 14 residues. As DNA, the CDR3 is TGTGCCATCAGTGGGAGCGGGATGGCCTACGAGCAGTACTTC. Translated: CAISGSGMAYEQYF.

This clonotype was seen only a few times. CDR3 region: CASSLAGTYQETQYF. In DNA, the CDR3 is TGTGCCAGCAGCTTGGCCGGGACATATCAAGAGACCCAGTACTTC. The V gene is TRBV5-5, the J gene TRBJ2-5, with D perhaps matching TRBD1 (6 bases). The CDR3 runs to 15 residues. The germline V and J ends were trimmed by 0 bases and 2 bases, with 11 bases remaining between them. The germline CDR1 and CDR2 sequences are SGHKS and YYEKEE (reference sequence). The full variable domain, in which reference TRBV5-5 and TRBJ2-5 provide the parts outside the CDR3, is DAGVTQSPTHLIKTRGQQVTLRCSPISGHKSVSWYQQVLGQGPQFIFQYYEKEERGRGNFPDRFSARQFPNYSSELNVNALLLGDSALYLCASSLAGTYQETQYFGPGTRLLVL.